This T cell receptor beta chain was recorded in a study of brain T cells in children with intractable seizures. Study-wide results and caveats: Pre- and post-surgery blood differed in depth, so pre-surgery absences may be undersampling. Viral specificity was inferred only from CDR3 similarity; HCMV serostatus was unknown.

Note on this clone: Its antigen is unknown.

Measured with immunoSEQ multiplex PCR; TCRdb has only the in-frame clones, and not every one. The data hold 60,000 to 85,000 clones, with 85% to 95% observed a single time. Surgery cases with the highest brain T cell transcript signatures were chosen for sequencing. Pre-surgery treatment included at least one anti-epileptic drug. The receptor was derived from a boy under three years old with tuberous sclerosis and intractable seizures. This material consisted of peripheral blood, taken at surgery.

The CDR3 is CASVPGQGAYEQYF. In nucleotides, the CDR3 is TGTGCCAGCGTTCCGGGACAGGGGGCCTACGAGCAGTACTTC. The V gene is TRBV2, the J gene TRBJ2-7; 11 bases agree with TRBD1. The CDR3 has 14 amino acids. With 8 bases clipped from V and 2 bases from J, the junction kept 5 bases outside the gene matches. CDR1 and CDR2 from the germline V gene are SNHLY and FYNNEI. Filled out from reference TRBV2 and TRBJ2-7, the complete variable domain reads EPEVTQTPSHQVTQMGQEVILRCVPISNHLYFYWYRQILGQKVEFLVSFYNNEISEKSEIFDDQFSVERPDGSNFTLKIRSTKLEDSAMYFCASVPGQGAYEQYFGPGTRLTVT.